The rows below give T cell receptor beta chains drawn from one sample of a study of blood T cell repertoires in COVID-19. The data were produced by immunoSEQ multiplex PCR, yet TCRdb's version contains in-frame clones alone and is incomplete. The table shows more than 200,000 clones, with about 86% occurring only once. Sequenced input: peripheral blood. The receptors were sampled from a woman in her forties or fifties with COVID-19, enrolled during active disease. Both conserved end residues are trimmed from each CDR3. Each record gives: J gene, V gene, CDR3 protein.

TRBJ2-6 TRBV28 ASTPTGPTGANVLT
TRBJ2-3 TRBV7-2 ASSSGGPSGGSTQY
TRBJ1-1 TRBV10-3 AISETGELGEAF
TRBJ2-3 TRBV5-1 ASSLKAGASTDTQY
TRBJ1-4 TRBV9 ASSGTGGLGEKLF
TRBJ2-7 TRBV19 ASSVTGISYEQY
TRBJ1-5 TRBV7-9 ASSSPGQPQH
TRBJ1-2 TRBV24-1 ATSDPRQGALGYT
TRBJ2-5 TRBV19 ASMGTGGRGTQY
TRBJ2-3 TRBV27 ASSPKSDTQY
TRBJ2-2 TRBV2 ASSDRGKAGELF
TRBJ2-2 TRBV5-5 ASSTLTGVIAGELF
TRBJ2-7 TRBV5-1 ASSLQAHSYEQY
TRBJ1-1 TRBV11-2 ASSLEGRSDEAF
TRBJ1-2 TRBV5-8 ASSSRQGLTNYGYT
TRBJ2-3 TRBV10-1 ASSESGVAGGTQY
TRBJ2-7 TRBV5-1 ASSPTVQGAGEQY
TRBJ1-6 TRBV27 ASSPRQGAIPTSSYNSPLH
TRBJ2-2 TRBV19 ASNRGVYTGELF
TRBJ2-2 TRBV5-1 ASSLGPGSGELF
TRBJ2-1 TRBV2 ASRGGTGVWEQF
TRBJ1-5 TRBV6-5 ASSSADRDNQPQH
TRBJ2-5 TRBV5-5 ASSLAPATGGQETQY
TRBJ2-7 TRBV27 ASSQQGYEQY
TRBJ2-3 TRBV7-8 ASRFYGRTAGGDTQY
TRBJ2-1 TRBV19 ASSTLVGQGNEQF
TRBJ2-1 TRBV13 ASGLAGMAEQF
TRBJ2-1 TRBV6-5 ASTSGQASYNEQF
TRBJ2-7 TRBV6-5 ASSYSRAGEQY
TRBJ1-2 TRBV5-1 ASSSGQGGYGYT
TRBJ2-1 TRBV4-2 ASSQETVRSYNEQF
TRBJ1-1 TRBV2 ASSRIRQTEAF
TRBJ2-7 TRBV7-8 ASSKAGGPYEQY
TRBJ1-2 TRBV10-3 AISDRDGYT
TRBJ1-5 TRBV30 AWSVRQGNQPQH
TRBJ2-7 TRBV5-6 ASSWPGQGPYEQY
TRBJ2-1 TRBV20-1 SLSGREQF
TRBJ1-6 TRBV3-1/TRBV3-2 ASSPLTGKTINSPLH
TRBJ2-5 TRBV18 ASSPRSQTENQY
TRBJ1-2 TRBV24-1 ATSDGTPAGYT
TRBJ2-1 TRBV5-5 ASSPQPGGGAWNEQF
TRBJ1-1 TRBV15 ATSRDGGTEAF
TRBJ2-3 TRBV7-9 ASSLVAGVPVDTQY
TRBJ1-2 TRBV6-2/TRBV6-3 ASSDDRANYGYT
TRBJ1-1 TRBV19 ASTPPQGMRTEAF
TRBJ1-4 TRBV28 ASSPTHGGHEKLF
TRBJ1-6 TRBV10-3 AIRREIDSPLH
TRBJ1-5 TRBV18 ASSPRSEKPQH
TRBJ2-5 TRBV15 ATNSGGSQETQY
TRBJ1-1 TRBV15 ATSRDQATGYTF
TRBJ2-1 TRBV11-3 ASSSSREQF
TRBJ1-2 TRBV11-2 ASSPQGANYGYT
TRBJ2-3 TRBV19 ASISMGGTTDTQY